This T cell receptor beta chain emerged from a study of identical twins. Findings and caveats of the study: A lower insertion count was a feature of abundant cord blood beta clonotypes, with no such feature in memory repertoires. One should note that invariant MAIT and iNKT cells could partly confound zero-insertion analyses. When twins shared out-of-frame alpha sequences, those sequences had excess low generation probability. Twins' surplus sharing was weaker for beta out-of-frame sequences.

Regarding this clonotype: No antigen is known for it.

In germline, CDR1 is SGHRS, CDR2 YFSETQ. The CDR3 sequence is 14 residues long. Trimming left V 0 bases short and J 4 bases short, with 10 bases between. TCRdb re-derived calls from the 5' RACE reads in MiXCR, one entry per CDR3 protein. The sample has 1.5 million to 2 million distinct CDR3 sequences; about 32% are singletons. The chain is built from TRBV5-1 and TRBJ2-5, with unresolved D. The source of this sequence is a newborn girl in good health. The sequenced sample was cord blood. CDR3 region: CASSLAKGIETQYF. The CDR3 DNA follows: TGCGCCAGCAGCTTGGCCAAAGGGATAGAGACCCAGTACTTC.